The rows below give T cell receptor beta chains drawn from one sample of a study of T cell responses to AZD1222 COVID-19 vaccine. Some clones are missing from TCRdb's copy, which holds only in-frame ones; the method was immunoSEQ multiplex PCR. The data show about 69,000 clones, 70% to 90% seen once. Sample: peripheral blood, taken 28 days after the second AZD1222 dose. Receptors were obtained from an adult who received the AZD1222 COVID-19 vaccine. The CDR3 runs from the conserved cysteine through the conserved F or W. D genes are given only for firm matches. Not every row has a clone size; where given, it reads once, few, many or a size class.

D gene	V gene	clone size	J gene	CDR3 protein	CDR3 DNA
NA	TRBV2	NA	TRBJ1-6	CASRALPQGTNSPLHF	TGTGCCAGCAGGGCCCTTCCACAGGGAACGAATTCACCCCTCCACTTT
NA	TRBV19	NA	TRBJ2-3	CASSRGGTDTQYF	TGTGCCAGTTCAAGGGGCGGCACAGATACGCAGTATTTT
NA	TRBV10-3	NA	TRBJ2-7	CAIFDTSSYEQYF	TGTGCCATCTTTGACACCAGCTCCTACGAGCAGTACTTC
NA	TRBV9	NA	TRBJ2-1	CASSLTPGGHNEQFF	TGTGCCAGCAGCTTGACCCCTGGGGGTCACAATGAGCAGTTCTTC
NA	TRBV7-8	NA	TRBJ1-3	CASSLVLGNTIYF	TGTGCCAGCAGCTTAGTGCTTGGAAACACCATATATTTT
TRBD1	TRBV28	NA	TRBJ2-3	CASSQRAQGDADTQYF	TGTGCCAGCAGCCAAAGGGCCCAGGGGGACGCAGATACGCAGTATTTT
TRBD2	TRBV10-2	NA	TRBJ2-5	CASRGAGGSWVDQYF	TGCGCCAGCAGAGGCGCGGGGGGGTCCTGGGTGGATCAGTACTTC
NA	TRBV6-5	NA	TRBJ2-7	CASSYGVGSYEQYF	TGTGCCAGCAGTTACGGGGTGGGGTCCTACGAGCAGTACTTC
TRBD1	TRBV29-1	NA	TRBJ2-7	CSVVPGQGGEQYF	TGCAGCGTTGTACCGGGACAGGGAGGCGAGCAGTACTTC
NA	TRBV28	NA	TRBJ2-1	CASSVSQLGEQFF	TGTGCCAGCAGTGTGTCCCAGCTCGGTGAGCAGTTCTTC
NA	TRBV19	NA	TRBJ1-1	CATSRFINTEAFF	TGTGCCACCAGCCGGTTTATCAACACTGAAGCTTTCTTT
TRBD1	TRBV2	many	TRBJ2-7	CATRGQGAYEQYF	TGTGCCACCAGGGGACAGGGGGCCTACGAGCAGTACTTC
NA	TRBV6-5	NA	TRBJ2-1	CASSYSILGGEQFF	TGTGCCAGCAGTTACTCGATTCTTGGCGGTGAGCAGTTCTTC
TRBD1	TRBV4-1	NA	TRBJ2-7	CASSLFPGTGTYEQYF	TGCGCCAGCAGCCTTTTTCCCGGGACAGGGACCTACGAGCAGTACTTC
NA	TRBV5-1	NA	TRBJ1-5	CASSLGEGSSNQPQHF	TGCGCCAGCAGCTTGGGAGAAGGGAGTAGCAATCAGCCCCAGCATTTT
NA	TRBV12-5	few	TRBJ1-1	CASVHTQNTEAFF	TGTGCTAGTGTTCATACCCAGAACACTGAAGCTTTCTTT
NA	TRBV11-2	NA	TRBJ1-2	CASQGPGHDGYTF	TGTGCCTCCCAAGGCCCGGGACATGATGGCTACACCTTC
NA	TRBV27	NA	TRBJ1-1	CASKKGPEAFF	TGTGCCAGCAAAAAAGGGCCTGAAGCTTTCTTT
NA	TRBV3-1/TRBV3-2	NA	TRBJ1-2	CASSRGTSSNYGYTF	TGTGCCAGCAGCCGGGGGACGTCCTCTAACTATGGCTACACCTTC
TRBD1	TRBV20-1	NA	TRBJ2-2	CSASWTGRSGGELFF	TGCAGTGCTAGTTGGACAGGGCGGTCGGGCGGGGAGCTGTTTTTT
NA	TRBV5-1	NA	TRBJ2-1	CASSLEGGTQFF	TGCGCCAGCAGCTTGGAGGGGGGGACGCAGTTCTTC
NA	TRBV9	NA	TRBJ2-3	CASSVSLDGGRVQDTQYF	TGTGCCAGCAGCGTATCACTCGATGGAGGCAGGGTTCAGGATACGCAGTATTTT
TRBD1	TRBV5-5	NA	TRBJ1-5	CASSFLQGDNQPQHF	TGTGCCAGCAGCTTTTTGCAGGGGGACAATCAGCCCCAGCATTTT
NA	TRBV15	NA	TRBJ1-1	CATRLQGDTEAFF	TGTGCCACCAGGTTACAGGGCGACACTGAAGCTTTCTTT
NA	TRBV7-8	NA	TRBJ2-1	CASSHGLPGEQFF	TGTGCCAGCAGCCACGGGCTCCCCGGGGAGCAGTTCTTC
NA	TRBV7-9	NA	TRBJ1-5	CASSFFSLQGNQPQHF	TGTGCCAGCAGCTTCTTTAGTTTGCAGGGGAATCAGCCCCAGCATTTT
NA	TRBV25-1	NA	TRBJ2-1	CASRALREKFF	TGTGCCAGCCGAGCCCTCCGGGAGAAGTTCTTC
TRBD1	TRBV19	NA	TRBJ2-4	CASSYDRVNIQYF	TGTGCCAGTAGTTACGACAGGGTGAACATTCAGTACTTC
NA	TRBV15	NA	TRBJ1-1	CATSAGDTEAFF	TGTGCCACCAGCGCAGGGGACACTGAAGCTTTCTTT
NA	TRBV13	NA	TRBJ1-5	CASSFTRNQPQHF	TGTGCCAGCAGCTTTACCCGCAATCAGCCCCAGCATTTT
NA	TRBV5-1	once	TRBJ2-2	CASSLRQSNTGELFF	TGCGCCAGCAGCTTGCGACAGAGCAACACCGGGGAGCTGTTTTTT
NA	TRBV28	NA	TRBJ1-5	CASSLGGSGVESNQPQHF	TGTGCCAGCAGTTTAGGGGGTTCTGGAGTCGAAAGCAATCAGCCCCAGCATTTT
NA	TRBV7-2	NA	TRBJ2-3	CASSLQGRDTQYF	TGTGCCAGCAGCTTGCAGGGGAGAGATACGCAGTATTTT
NA	TRBV6-5	NA	TRBJ2-2	CASRRGRVTGELFF	TGTGCCAGCCGCCGAGGTCGGGTCACCGGGGAGCTGTTTTTT
TRBD1	TRBV11-1	NA	TRBJ2-3	CASSSTGTAYTDTQYF	TGTGCCAGCAGCTCGACCGGGACAGCGTACACAGATACGCAGTATTTT
TRBD2	TRBV7-8	few	TRBJ2-7	CASSFRDLLAGGYEQYF	TGTGCCAGCAGCTTTAGGGACCTTCTAGCGGGAGGCTACGAGCAGTACTTC
TRBD1	TRBV27	NA	TRBJ1-1	CASSSHRQGGTEAFF	TGTGCCAGCAGTTCCCACCGACAGGGAGGCACTGAAGCTTTCTTT
NA	TRBV10-3	once	TRBJ2-2	CAISDAQGNTGELFF	TGTGCCATCAGTGATGCACAGGGGAACACCGGGGAGCTGTTTTTT
NA	TRBV10-3	NA	TRBJ1-1	CAIQSGVETEAFF	TGTGCCATCCAATCTGGGGTCGAGACTGAAGCTTTCTTT
NA	TRBV27	NA	TRBJ2-2	CASRTGEAGELFF	TGTGCCAGCAGAACAGGAGAAGCCGGGGAGCTGTTTTTT
NA	TRBV30	NA	TRBJ2-1	CAWSVRPDQQFF	TGTGCCTGGAGTGTACGCCCTGATCAGCAGTTCTTC
NA	TRBV15	NA	TRBJ1-3	CATSRDLLGNTIYF	TGTGCCACCAGCAGAGACTTGCTTGGTAACACCATATATTTT
NA	TRBV28	NA	TRBJ2-2	CASRWGAGELFF	TGTGCCAGCAGGTGGGGAGCCGGGGAGCTGTTTTTT